The sequence of this T cell receptor beta chain was determined in a study of blood T cell repertoires in COVID-19. The overall study: T cells, B-cell-depleted T cells, or PBMCs provided the cDNA or gDNA that served as material.

The method was immunoSEQ multiplex PCR; TCRdb's version includes in-frame clones alone and lacks a portion of them. The table shows 200,000 to 250,000 clones, with about 81% occurring only once. Two negative PCRs, clearance, or symptom resolution characterized the recovered Cohort 3 donors. This clone has only one observation. The sequence came from a man in his forties who had recovered from COVID-19. Sequenced: PBMCs or T cells enriched from blood (not recorded which).

The CDR3: CASSVGRDTEAFF. CDR3 DNA sequence: TGCGCCAGCAGCGTGGGCAGGGACACTGAAGCTTTCTTT. The V call is TRBV5-1, the J call TRBJ1-1, with D possibly TRBD1 on 5 matching bases. Germline lookup yields CDR1 SGHRS and CDR2 YFSETQ. V lost 4 bases, J lost 3 bases, and 10 bases lay in between. The CDR3 spans 13 residues.